This T cell receptor (beta chain) came from a study of siplizumab effects on memory and regulatory T cells. Study results and limitations: Naive T cells were seemingly more diverse than memory cells, and major contributions to the alloresponse seemed to be made by them. Mapping to unstimulated subsets was achieved for only a minor fraction of alloreactive clones.

On this clone itself: The antigen is not known.

Clones were sequenced by immunoSEQ multiplex PCR, and TCRdb holds only the in-frame ones, with some missing. The sample yields about 87,000 clones, approximately 93% seen once. In germline, CDR1 is SNHLY, CDR2 FYNNEI. The CDR3 runs to 12 residues. V dropped 4 bases and J dropped 0 bases, with 4 bases sitting between them. Input material: non-Treg CD4+ T cells sorted from blood. This chain joins TRBV2 and TRBJ2-7; D unclear. This clonotype originated in a human donor in good health. Here the CDR3 DNA reads TGTGCCAGCAGTGCCTCCTCCTACGAGCAGTACTTC. It specifies CASSASSYEQYF. Using reference TRBV2 and TRBJ2-7 for the parts outside the CDR3, the full variable domain is EPEVTQTPSHQVTQMGQEVILRCVPISNHLYFYWYRQILGQKVEFLVSFYNNEISEKSEIFDDQFSVERPDGSNFTLKIRSTKLEDSAMYFCASSASSYEQYFGPGTRLTVT.